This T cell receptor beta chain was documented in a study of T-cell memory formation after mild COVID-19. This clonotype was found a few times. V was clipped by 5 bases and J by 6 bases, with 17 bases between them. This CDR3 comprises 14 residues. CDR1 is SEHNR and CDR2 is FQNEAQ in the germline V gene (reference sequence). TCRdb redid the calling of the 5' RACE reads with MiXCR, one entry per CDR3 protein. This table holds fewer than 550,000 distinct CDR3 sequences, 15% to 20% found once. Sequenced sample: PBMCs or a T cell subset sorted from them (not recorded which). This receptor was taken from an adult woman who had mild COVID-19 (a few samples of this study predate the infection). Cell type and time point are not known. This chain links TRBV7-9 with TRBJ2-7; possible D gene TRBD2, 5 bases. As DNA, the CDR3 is TGTGCCAGCAGCCGAGCCGGGGTCGCGGGCGAGCAGTACTTC. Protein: CASSRAGVAGEQYF. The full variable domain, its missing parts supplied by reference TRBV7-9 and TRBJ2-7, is DTGVSQNPRHKITKRGQNVTFRCDPISEHNRLYWYRQTLGQGPEFLTYFQNEAQLEKSRLLSDRFSAERPKGSFSTLEIQRTEQGDSAMYLCASSRAGVAGEQYFGPGTRLTVT.